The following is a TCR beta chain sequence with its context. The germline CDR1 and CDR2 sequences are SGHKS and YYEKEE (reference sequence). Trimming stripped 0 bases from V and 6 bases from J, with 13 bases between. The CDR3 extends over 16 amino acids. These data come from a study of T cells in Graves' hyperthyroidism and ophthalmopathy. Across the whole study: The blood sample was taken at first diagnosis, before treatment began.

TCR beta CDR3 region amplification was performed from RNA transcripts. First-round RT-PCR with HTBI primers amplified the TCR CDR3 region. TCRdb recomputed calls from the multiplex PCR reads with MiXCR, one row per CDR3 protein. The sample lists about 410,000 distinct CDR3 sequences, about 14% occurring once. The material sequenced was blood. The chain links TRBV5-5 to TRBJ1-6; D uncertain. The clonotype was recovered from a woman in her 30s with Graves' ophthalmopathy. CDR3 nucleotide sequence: TGTGCCAGCAGCTTGGCGGTTCGGCAGACTAATTCACCCCTCCACTTT. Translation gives CASSLAVRQTNSPLHF.